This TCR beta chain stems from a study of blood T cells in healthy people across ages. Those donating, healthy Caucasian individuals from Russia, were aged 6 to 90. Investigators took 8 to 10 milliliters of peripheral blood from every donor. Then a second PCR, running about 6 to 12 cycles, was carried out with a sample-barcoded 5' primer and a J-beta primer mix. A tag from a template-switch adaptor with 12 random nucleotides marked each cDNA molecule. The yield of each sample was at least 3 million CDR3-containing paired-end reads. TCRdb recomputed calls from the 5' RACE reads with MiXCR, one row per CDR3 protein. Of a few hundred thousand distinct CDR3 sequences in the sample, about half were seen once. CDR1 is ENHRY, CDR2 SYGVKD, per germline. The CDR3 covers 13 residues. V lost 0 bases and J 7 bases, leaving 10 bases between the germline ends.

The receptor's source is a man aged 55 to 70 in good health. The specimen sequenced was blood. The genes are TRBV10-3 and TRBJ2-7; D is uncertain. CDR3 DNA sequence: TGTGCCATCAGTGAGTCTCGAGACAATGAGCAGTACTTC. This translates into CAISESRDNEQYF.